The 20 T cell receptor beta chains given below trace back to one sample, sequenced in a study of blood T cells in healthy people across ages. PCR was performed a second time for about 7 to 11 cycles using a sample-barcoded 5' primer and a J-beta primer mix. TCRdb used MiXCR to reprocess the 5' RACE reads, holding one entry per CDR3 protein. The table lists about 670,000 distinct CDR3 sequences, roughly two fifths of them singletons. The sample consisted of blood. These receptors were taken from an elderly man in good health.

The table lists this clonotype with many counts. V and J are TRBV11-2 and TRBJ1-4; TRBD1 agrees at 9 bases. The ends lost 3 bases at V and 7 bases at J; junction bases unmatched: 6. The CDR3 has 15 residues. CDR1 and CDR2 from the germline V gene are SGHAT and FQNNGV. Here the CDR3 DNA reads TGTGCCAGCAGCTTTGGGACAGGGATTGGTGAAAAACTGTTTTTT. It yields the protein CASSFGTGIGEKLFF.

The chain combines TRBV28 with TRBJ1-4; D possibly corresponds to TRBD1 (6 bases). V was cut by 3 bases and J by 8 bases, with 13 bases left in between. The CDR3 sequence is 14 residues long. Germline lookup yields CDR1 MDHEN and CDR2 SYDVKM. The CDR3 protein is CASSFQGDREKLFF. The CDR3 DNA reads as TGTGCCAGCAGTTTCCAGGGCGACAGGGAAAAACTGTTTTTT.

This clonotype was detected many times. The chain combines TRBV6-2 or TRBV6-3 with TRBJ2-7, with TRBD2 as a possible D gene (6 bases). Trimming took off 6 bases at V and 2 bases at J, with 11 bases between the two ends. Germline V CDR1 and CDR2: MNHEY, SVGEGT. This CDR3 spans 13 amino acids. The CDR3 region has the DNA TGTGCCAGCAGCCCCGGACTAACCTACGAGCAGTACTTC. It encodes CASSPGLTYEQYF.

This clonotype was detected many times. It may be a read error: a sequence one base away is much more abundant. J is TRBJ2-5 and V is TRBV7-2; D is undetermined. From germline, CDR1 is SGHTA and CDR2 FQGNSA. V dropped 5 bases and J dropped 5 bases, with 15 bases sitting between them. The CDR3 has 14 amino acids. For the CDR3, the DNA is TGTGCCAGCAGCGTAGGGCCAAATCGCGAGACCCAGTACTTC. Amino acid sequence: CASSVGPNRETQYF.

This rearrangement joins TRBV10-2 to TRBJ2-5; 10 nucleotides line up with TRBD2. The CDR3 consists of 15 residues. CDR1 is WSHSY, CDR2 SAAADI, per germline. J gave up 11 bases and V 7 bases, and 16 bases lay outside the gene matches. CDR3 DNA: TGCGCCAGCACCTTGACTAGCGGGTACCACAATGAGCAGTACTTC. This encodes CASTLTSGYHNEQYF.

This clonotype came up once. The chain employs TRBV7-9 and TRBJ1-4; 7 nucleotides agree with TRBD1. This CDR3 is 15 amino acids long. The trim removed 4 bases at V and 4 bases at J, leaving 6 bases unmatched. CDR1 and CDR2 (germline): SEHNR, FQNEAQ (reference sequence). The CDR3 DNA follows: TGTGCCAGCAGCTCATTTCAGGGGGGTAATGAAAAACTGTTTTTT. It codes for CASSSFQGGNEKLFF. Combining the CDR3 with reference TRBV7-9 and TRBJ1-4 gives the whole variable domain DTGVSQNPRHKITKRGQNVTFRCDPISEHNRLYWYRQTLGQGPEFLTYFQNEAQLEKSRLLSDRFSAERPKGSFSTLEIQRTEQGDSAMYLCASSSFQGGNEKLFFGSGTQLSVL.

This clonotype was observed a few times. The chain carries TRBV6-2 or TRBV6-3 and TRBJ2-1, with 8 bases matching TRBD2. The CDR3 has 14 amino acids. The junction had 6 bases not matched to a gene; V was cut back by 6 bases and J by 5 bases. From germline, CDR1 is MNHEY and CDR2 SVGEGT. The CDR3 spells CASRGSGRNNEQFF. CDR3 DNA sequence: TGTGCCAGCAGAGGAAGCGGGAGAAACAATGAGCAGTTCTTC.

This clonotype occurred a few times. The chain joins TRBV6-2 or TRBV6-3 to TRBJ2-5; TRBD2 might be the D (6 bases). The germline CDR1 and CDR2 sequences are MNHEY and SVGEGT. The ends were cut back, 6 bases at V and 5 bases at J, with 16 bases in the middle. CDR3 length: 14 residues. CDR3 DNA sequence: TGTGCCAGCAGCAATCCCGGAGGGGTTGAGACCCAGTACTTC. This encodes CASSNPGGVETQYF.

The J gene is TRBJ1-2, the V gene TRBV7-9, with D possibly TRBD1 on 5 matching bases. The V end lost 7 bases, the J end lost 0 bases, and 12 bases lay between the germline ends. Germline assignment: CDR1 SEHNR and CDR2 FQNEAQ (reference sequence). The length of the CDR3 is 14 residues. The CDR3 coding sequence is TGTGCCAGCAAGAGGGACGGAGCTAACTATGGCTACACCTTC. Translation gives CASKRDGANYGYTF.

This clonotype was seen many times. The chain has TRBV7-9 and TRBJ2-7, with D tentatively TRBD1 (6 bases). This CDR3 comprises 15 residues. V shed 1 base and J shed 0 bases, with 10 bases lying between them. CDR1 and CDR2 from the germline V gene are SEHNR and FQNEAQ (reference sequence). Here the CDR3 reads CASSLEGGISYEQYF. The CDR3 DNA is TGTGCCAGCAGCTTAGAAGGGGGAATCTCCTACGAGCAGTACTTC.

This clonotype was observed a few times. CDR3 loop: CASSQSSGGDGYTF. For the CDR3, the DNA is TGTGCCAGCAGCCAGAGTAGTGGAGGGGATGGCTACACCTTC. This chain connects TRBV7-9 to TRBJ1-2, with a tentative D call TRBD1 (5 bases). V lost 5 bases to trimming and J lost 6 bases, with 16 bases between them. This CDR3 has 14 amino acids. Germline lookup yields CDR1 SEHNR and CDR2 FQNEAQ (reference sequence).

The chain uses TRBV2 and TRBJ1-6; 7 nucleotides line up with TRBD1. J gave up 10 bases and V 1 base, and 7 bases lay outside the gene matches. This CDR3 has 15 residues. CDR1 SNHLY and CDR2 FYNNEI come from the germline V gene. The CDR3 sequence is CASSEEKGARSPLHF. Here the CDR3 DNA reads TGTGCCAGCAGTGAAGAAAAGGGGGCGCGATCACCCCTCCACTTT.

In this sample, this clonotype turned up many times. This chain uses TRBV7-8 with TRBJ2-7; D is possibly TRBD2 (6 bases). CDR1 and CDR2 (germline): SGHVS, FQNEAQ. The CDR3 has 15 residues. V shed 1 base and J shed 4 bases, with 14 bases lying between them. In nucleotides, the CDR3 is TGTGCCAGCAGCTTAGTCGGGGGAGAATCGTACGAGCAGTACTTC. Translation gives CASSLVGGESYEQYF. The full variable domain, its missing parts supplied by reference TRBV7-8 and TRBJ2-7, is GAGVSQSPRYKVAKRGQDVALRCDPISGHVSLFWYQQALGQGPEFLTYFQNEAQLDKSGLPSDRFFAERPEGSVSTLKIQRTQQEDSAVYLCASSLVGGESYEQYFGPGTRLTVT.

This clonotype showed up many times. The V call is TRBV13, the J call TRBJ2-7; TRBD2 might be the D (5 bases). CDR3 size: 14 residues. V gave up 1 base and J gave up 5 bases, with 12 bases separating them. Germline loops: CDR1 PRHDT, CDR2 FYEKMQ (reference sequence). The CDR3 spells CASSLDPRAHEQYF. CDR3 DNA: TGTGCCAGCAGCTTAGATCCGAGGGCCCACGAGCAGTACTTC.

The rearrangement joins TRBV7-3 to TRBJ2-1, with TRBD2 matching 8 bases. The CDR3 spans 14 residues. With V trimmed by 6 bases and J by 9 bases, 10 bases remained unmatched. Looked up from germline, CDR1 is SGHTA and CDR2 is FQGTGA. The chain's CDR3 is CASRGSGSSSEQFF. The CDR3 region has the DNA TGTGCCAGCAGGGGCAGCGGGAGTTCGAGTGAGCAGTTCTTC.

This chain joins TRBV18 and TRBJ2-5; weak D call: TRBD2 (6 bases). CDR1 and CDR2 (germline): KGHSH, LQKENI. V shed 6 bases and J shed 5 bases, with 16 bases lying between them. The CDR3 covers 14 residues. CDR3 in DNA: TGTGCCAGCTCGTACGGAGGGCTGGGGGAGACCCAGTACTTC. As protein: CASSYGGLGETQYF.

Comment on this clonotype: This could be a read error, since a much larger clone is one nucleotide away. The chain carries TRBV29-1 and TRBJ2-3, with D maybe TRBD2 (5 bases). Germline V gene data show CDR1 as SQVTM and CDR2 as ANQGSEA. V was clipped by 1 base and J by 8 bases, with 10 bases between them. CDR3 size: 12 residues. The CDR3 loop is CSVEVGVGTQYF. The CDR3 nucleotides read TGCAGCGTTGAAGTCGGGGTGGGTACGCAGTATTTT.

The V gene is TRBV20-1, the J gene TRBJ1-6; D perhaps matches TRBD1 (5 bases). The V gene lost 3 bases and the J gene lost 6 bases, with 12 bases spanning the gap. CDR1 and CDR2 (germline): DFQATT, SNEGSKA (reference sequence). This CDR3 spans 14 amino acids. The CDR3: CSASSSRANSPLHF. The CDR3 DNA is TGCAGTGCTAGTAGTAGCAGGGCTAATTCACCCCTCCACTTT.

The sample holds a few counts of this clonotype. The chain is built from TRBV12-3 or TRBV12-4 and TRBJ2-1, with 15 bases fitting TRBD2. The CDR3 sequence is 15 residues long. J lost 8 bases, V lost 5 bases, and 4 bases had no gene match. DNA of the CDR3: TGTGCCAGCAGTACGGGACTAGCGGGGGGCCATGAGCAGTTCTTC. This sequence encodes CASSTGLAGGHEQFF.

The chain combines TRBV6-5 with TRBJ2-3; tentative D call: TRBD1 (5 bases). Trimming removed 5 bases at V and 1 base at J, with 13 bases between. The CDR3 totals 15 residues. Germline CDR1 reads MNHEY; CDR2 reads SVGAGI. The CDR3 is CASSRALTGTDTQYF. In DNA form, the CDR3 reads TGTGCCAGCAGTCGGGCCCTGACAGGCACAGATACGCAGTATTTT.